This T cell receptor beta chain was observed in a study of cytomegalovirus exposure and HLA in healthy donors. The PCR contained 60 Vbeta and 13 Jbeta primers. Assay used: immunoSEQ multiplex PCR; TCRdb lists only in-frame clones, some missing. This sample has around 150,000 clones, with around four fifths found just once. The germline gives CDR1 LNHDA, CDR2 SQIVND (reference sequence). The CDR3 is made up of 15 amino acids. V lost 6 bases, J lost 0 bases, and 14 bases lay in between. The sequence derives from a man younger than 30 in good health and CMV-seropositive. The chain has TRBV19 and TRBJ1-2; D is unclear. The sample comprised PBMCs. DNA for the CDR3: TGTGCCAGTAGCCGCACCTACTCCGCTAACTATGGCTACACCTTC. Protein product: CASSRTYSANYGYTF.